The 25 T cell receptor beta chains below all came from one sample that was sequenced in a study of Tregs in tolerant kidney transplant recipients (dated by TCRdb to between 2018 and 2021). In light of the paper, this sample's time point label describes: blood sample drawn before combined kidney and bone marrow transplant. The library was produced with the immunoSEQ multiplex PCR assay. TCRdb took over this immuneACCESS table, retaining in-frame rearrangements with V and J assigned. Such tables are incomplete; in checked studies, under half of the missing clones stem from an unresolved V gene, and the remainder is unexplained. The sample data list about 3,900 clones, and 70% to 90% of these were observed just once. Of the sample, about 1.6% is held by the ten largest clones. This material consisted of Tregs from blood, taken before the transplant. These receptor sequences come from a human donor who received a combined kidney and bone marrow transplant.

The chain has TRBV4-3 and TRBJ2-7; D perhaps matches TRBD2 (6 bases). The CDR3 loop spans 15 amino acids. Germline V gene sequence: CDR1 LGHNA, CDR2 YSLEER. Trimming removed 2 bases from V and 0 bases from J, with 11 bases in between. The CDR3 sequence: CASSQRFSGSYEQYF. In nucleotides, the CDR3 is TGCGCCAGCAGCCAACGTTTTAGCGGCTCCTACGAGCAGTACTTC.

The chain links TRBV6-5 to TRBJ1-5, with 8 nucleotides matching TRBD1. The CDR3 consists of 15 residues. The ends lost 5 bases at V and 1 base at J; junction bases unmatched: 4. The V gene's germline CDR1 is MNHEY and CDR2 SVGAGI. CDR3 residues: CASSPQGGSNQPQHF. CDR3 coding DNA: TGTGCCAGCAGTCCACAGGGGGGAAGCAATCAGCCCCAGCATTTT.

CDR3 sequence reads: CAWSVARGSNTEAFF. The CDR3 coding sequence is TGTGCCTGGAGTGTAGCTCGGGGGTCGAACACTGAAGCTTTCTTT. This chain uses TRBV30 with TRBJ1-1, with TRBD1 as a possible D gene (5 bases). This CDR3 region has 15 residues. V was trimmed by 0 bases and J by 1 base, leaving 12 bases between them. Per germline, CDR1 GTSNPN and CDR2 SVGIG (reference sequence).

This chain uses TRBV11-2 with TRBJ2-1; TRBD2 matches 8 bases. Per the germline V gene, CDR1 is SGHAT and CDR2 is FQNNGV. The length of the CDR3 is 15 residues. Unmatched junction bases numbered 3, after V lost 1 base and J lost 4 bases. The CDR3 nucleotides read TGTGCCAGCAGCTTAGTAACGGGGGGGTACAATGAGCAGTTCTTC. Amino acids: CASSLVTGGYNEQFF.

This clone appeared once. This chain connects TRBV27 to TRBJ2-7, with 9 positions matching TRBD2. The V segment lost 2 bases and the J segment 2 bases; nucleotides outside the gene matches: 4. The CDR3 runs 15 residues. CDR1 and CDR2 (germline): MNHEY, SMNVEV (reference sequence). CDR3 nucleotide sequence: TGTGCCAGCAGTTTAGGAGTAGCGGGAGCCTACGAGCAGTACTTC. Amino acids: CASSLGVAGAYEQYF.

The chain recombines TRBV18 with TRBJ2-7; TRBD1 agrees at 10 bases. Trimming took 2 bases from V and 5 from J; bases not matched to a gene: 9. This CDR3 region has 16 residues. Germline CDR1 reads KGHSH; CDR2 reads LQKENI. CDR3 protein: CASSPMVGTGENEQYF. As DNA, the CDR3 is TGTGCCAGCTCACCAATGGTCGGGACAGGGGAAAACGAGCAGTACTTC.

The gene calls are TRBV28 and TRBJ2-2, with D possibly being TRBD2 (6 bases). The CDR3 totals 15 residues. Per germline, CDR1 MDHEN and CDR2 SYDVKM. V lost 6 bases and J lost 5, with 16 bases in between. The CDR3 loop is CASRPPVGGTGELFF. The CDR3 DNA reads TGTGCCAGCAGACCCCCGGTCGGGGGTACCGGGGAGCTGTTTTTT. The full variable domain, rest sourced from reference TRBV28 and TRBJ2-2, is DVKVTQSSRYLVKRTGEKVFLECVQDMDHENMFWYRQDPGLGLRLIYFSYDVKMKEKGDIPEGYSVSREKKERFSLILESASTNQTSMYLCASRPPVGGTGELFFGEGSRLTVL.

The CDR3 bases are TGTGCCAGCAGGCGGGGTTCCGGGGAGCTGTTTTTT. This translates into CASRRGSGELFF. The chain employs TRBV7-3 and TRBJ2-2, with D perhaps matching TRBD2 (6 bases). Germline V gene sequence: CDR1 SGHTA, CDR2 FQGTGA. The length of the CDR3 is 12 residues. Between the trimmed V and J ends, which lost 6 bases and 6 bases, there was a span of 8 bases.

This chain connects TRBV19 to TRBJ2-1, with a possible D match to TRBD2 (6 bases). This CDR3 contains 14 residues. CDR1 and CDR2 (germline): LNHDA, SQIVND (reference sequence). Trimming cost V 4 bases and J 10 bases, with 17 bases left between them. The CDR3 region has the DNA TGTGCCAGTAGTAGGGGACTCCCGACAATGGAGCAGTTCTTC. Amino acid sequence: CASSRGLPTMEQFF.

CDR3 DNA: TGTGCCAGCAGCTCCCCGGGACAGTTTATGAACACTGAAGCTTTCTTT. It is translated as CASSSPGQFMNTEAFF. The chain recombines TRBV5-4 with TRBJ1-1, with 7 bases lining up with TRBD1. Germline V gene data show CDR1 as SGHNT and CDR2 as YYREEE (reference sequence). V lost 3 bases to trimming and J lost 0 bases; unmatched junction nucleotides: 8. The CDR3 covers 16 residues.

The chain recombines TRBV5-1 with TRBJ1-2; no reliable D call. The V gene's germline CDR1 is SGHRS and CDR2 YFSETQ. V was cut by 2 bases and J by 13 bases, with 15 bases left in between. CDR3 length: 12 amino acids. CDR3 bases: TGCGCCAGCAGCTTTGGGTTTGTACAGCCCACCTTC. Protein sequence: CASSFGFVQPTF.

The chain couples TRBV7-2 to TRBJ2-7; D is possibly TRBD1 (8 bases). The germline V gene encodes CDR1 SGHTA and CDR2 FQGNSA. The CDR3 is made up of 16 amino acids. V was shortened by 4 bases and J by 3 bases, with 19 bases between the two germline ends. CDR3 in DNA: TGTGCCAGCAGCTACAGGGGGGGGCGGGAGATCTACGAGCAGTACTTC. Protein: CASSYRGGREIYEQYF. The full variable domain, rest sourced from reference TRBV7-2 and TRBJ2-7, is GAGVSQSPSNKVTEKGKDVELRCDPISGHTALYWYRQSLGQGLEFLIYFQGNSAPDKSGLPSDRFSAERTGGSVSTLTIQRTQQEDSAVYLCASSYRGGREIYEQYFGPGTRLTVT.

The chain employs TRBV2 and TRBJ2-3; D possibly corresponds to TRBD2 (6 bases). There are 15 residues in the CDR3. Per the germline V gene, CDR1 is SNHLY and CDR2 is FYNNEI. V was cut by 6 bases and J by 5 bases, with 18 bases left in between. CDR3 nucleotides: TGTGCCAGCAGGAAGGAGGGCCTTCCCCGAGATACGCAGTATTTT. As protein: CASRKEGLPRDTQYF.

The rearrangement uses TRBV11-2 and TRBJ2-1; TRBD2 aligns across 8 bases. The CDR3 contains 16 residues. The junction had 11 bases not matched to a gene; V was cut back by 3 bases and J by 7 bases. CDR1 is SGHAT and CDR2 is FQNNGV in the germline V gene. The DNA for the CDR3 is TGTGCCAGCAGCTTTGCACGTAGCGGGATATTTAATGAGCAGTTCTTC. Translated: CASSFARSGIFNEQFF.

This chain connects TRBV6-5 to TRBJ2-7; D is perhaps TRBD2 (6 bases). Trimming left V 10 bases short and J 3 bases short, with 19 bases between. Germline CDR1 is MNHEY and CDR2 is SVGAGI. This CDR3 is 14 amino acids long. For the CDR3, the DNA is TGTGCCACCACCCCGGCTAGCGCTGACTACGAGCAGTACTTC. Encoded protein: CATTPASADYEQYF.

The chain recombines TRBV7-6 with TRBJ2-7, with 11 positions matching TRBD2. There are 14 residues in the CDR3. The germline V gene has CDR1 SGHVS and CDR2 FNYEAQ. The V segment lost 5 bases and the J segment 6 bases; nucleotides outside the gene matches: 6. The CDR3 loop is CASSPSLAGGEQYF. CDR3 coding DNA: TGTGCCAGCAGCCCTAGTCTAGCGGGAGGCGAGCAGTACTTC.

This clone was found once. The chain employs TRBV4-3 and TRBJ2-3, with D unclear. The CDR3 spans 14 residues. CDR1 LGHNA and CDR2 YSLEER come from the germline V gene. V was pared by 5 bases and J by 0 bases, with 9 bases between. The CDR3 here is CASSSQTSTDTQYF. DNA for the CDR3: TGCGCCAGCAGCTCCCAGACTAGCACAGATACGCAGTATTTT.

V is TRBV28 and J is TRBJ1-2, with D tentatively TRBD1 (5 bases). V lost 3 bases to trimming and J lost 2 bases, with 16 bases between them. There are 16 residues in the CDR3. CDR1 and CDR2 (germline): MDHEN, SYDVKM. The CDR3 DNA is TGTGCCAGCAGTTTGGGGGGAAGAGAAGTCAACTATGGCTACACCTTC. Protein: CASSLGGREVNYGYTF.

The rearrangement uses TRBV6-1 and TRBJ2-7; 8 positions agree with TRBD2. J was trimmed by 7 bases and V by 8 bases; bases with no gene match: 10. This CDR3 spans 13 amino acids. CDR1 is MNHNS and CDR2 is SASEGT in the germline V gene. The DNA for the CDR3 is TGTGCCAGCCTGGCGGGACGGGGGGGGGAGCAGTACTTC. Protein: CASLAGRGGEQYF.

The V gene is TRBV7-2, the J gene TRBJ1-5; 8 nucleotides match TRBD1. The junction had 8 bases not matched to a gene; V was cut back by 0 bases and J by 7 bases. Germline lookup yields CDR1 SGHTA and CDR2 FQGNSA. The CDR3 is 16 residues long. The CDR3 region is CASSLAGGRGPQPQHF. CDR3 nucleotide sequence: TGTGCCAGCAGCTTAGCGGGGGGCAGGGGGCCCCAGCCCCAGCATTTT. Full variable domain (rest looked up from reference TRBV7-2 and TRBJ1-5): GAGVSQSPSNKVTEKGKDVELRCDPISGHTALYWYRQSLGQGLEFLIYFQGNSAPDKSGLPSDRFSAERTGGSVSTLTIQRTQQEDSAVYLCASSLAGGRGPQPQHFGDGTRLSIL.

This chain links TRBV6-6 with TRBJ2-2; the match to TRBD2 covers 12 bases. V was pared by 5 bases and J by 3 bases, with 4 bases of the junction left unmatched. Germline V gene lookup returns CDR1 MNHNY and CDR2 SVGAGI (reference sequence). This CDR3 has 16 amino acids. The DNA for the CDR3 is TGTGCCAGCAGTGTTAGACTAGCGGGGGACACCGGGGAGCTGTTTTTT. Translated: CASSVRLAGDTGELFF.

CDR3 protein: CASSWTGIDTQYF. The CDR3 DNA sequence: TGTGCCAGCAGCTGGACAGGGATTGATACGCAGTATTTT. The chain has TRBV2 and TRBJ2-3; 8 bases align to TRBD1. Losses at the gene ends were 6 bases for V and 6 bases for J; bases not matched to a gene: 5. Germline lookup yields CDR1 SNHLY and CDR2 FYNNEI. This CDR3 comprises 13 residues.

The chain combines TRBV30 with TRBJ1-5; D may be TRBD1 (6 bases). The CDR3 has 18 amino acids. V was pared by 2 bases and J by 1 base, with 21 bases between. The germline V gene encodes CDR1 GTSNPN and CDR2 SVGIG (reference sequence). This CDR3 is CAWSPTGGIRGSNQPQHF. As DNA, the CDR3 is TGTGCCTGGAGTCCTACGGGGGGTATCAGGGGAAGCAATCAGCCCCAGCATTTT.

V and J are TRBV18 and TRBJ2-3, with TRBD2 matching over 12 bases. J lost 6 bases, V lost 5 bases, and 9 bases had no gene match. This CDR3 has 16 amino acids. CDR1 and CDR2 from the germline V gene are KGHSH and LQKENI. The DNA for the CDR3 is TGTGCCAGCTCAGACCTAGCGGGAGGGCCGCGGGATACGCAGTATTTT. Translated: CASSDLAGGPRDTQYF.

This chain links TRBV6-5 with TRBJ1-1; 7 bases map to TRBD1. The length of the CDR3 is 14 residues. Germline V gives CDR1 MNHEY, CDR2 SVGAGI. J was trimmed by 6 bases and V by 0 bases; bases with no gene match: 4. The chain's CDR3 is CASSYSDRAAEAFF. CDR3 DNA sequence: TGTGCCAGCAGTTACTCAGACAGGGCTGCTGAAGCTTTCTTT.